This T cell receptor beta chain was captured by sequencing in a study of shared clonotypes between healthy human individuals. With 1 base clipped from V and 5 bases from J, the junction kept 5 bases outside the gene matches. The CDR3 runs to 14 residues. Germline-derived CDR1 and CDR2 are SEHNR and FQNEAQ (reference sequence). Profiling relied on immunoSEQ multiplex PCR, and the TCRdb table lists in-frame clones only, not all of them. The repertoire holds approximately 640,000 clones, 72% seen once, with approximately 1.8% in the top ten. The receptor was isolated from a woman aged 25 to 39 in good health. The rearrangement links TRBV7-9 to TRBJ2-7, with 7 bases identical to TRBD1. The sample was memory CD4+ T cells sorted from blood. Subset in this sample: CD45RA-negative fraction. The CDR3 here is CASSLGQGADEQYF. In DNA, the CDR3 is TGTGCCAGCAGCTTAGGACAGGGTGCCGACGAGCAGTACTTC. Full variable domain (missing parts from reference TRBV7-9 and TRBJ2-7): DTGVSQNPRHKITKRGQNVTFRCDPISEHNRLYWYRQTLGQGPEFLTYFQNEAQLEKSRLLSDRFSAERPKGSFSTLEIQRTEQGDSAMYLCASSLGQGADEQYFGPGTRLTVT.